Detailed here is one T cell receptor beta chain. These data originate in a study of blood T cells in healthy people across ages. Combining a sample-barcoded 5' primer with a J-beta primer mix, a second PCR ran for roughly 6 to 12 cycles. One entry per CDR3 protein, called by TCRdb with MiXCR from the 5' RACE reads. Among around 800,000 distinct CDR3 sequences listed, around 24% were seen once. The ends were cut back, 8 bases at V and 7 bases at J, with 15 bases in the middle. The CDR3 extends over 13 amino acids. Germline V CDR1 and CDR2: LNHNV, YYDKDF (reference sequence). The same sample was also used in a study of T cells of mothers and their children. That report adds: The donors comprised five or six children and their three healthy Caucasian mothers. All extracted RNA went into cDNA synthesis, roughly 1.5 ug per 15 ul. Similar effects of thymic selection on TCR recombination output were recorded in related and unrelated pairs.

This TCR was recovered from a boy aged 5 to 17 in good health. What was sequenced was blood. The chain recombines TRBV15 with TRBJ1-5; no definite D call. The CDR3 sequence: CATSSGVRQPQHF. For the CDR3, the DNA is TGTGCCACCTCCTCCGGGGTAAGGCAGCCCCAGCATTTT.